The clone carrying this TCR beta chain was counted only a few times. Its specificity is unknown. The sample originates from a study of T-cell reconstitution after alpha-beta-depleted transplantation in children. Study results and limitations: It was newly produced T cells that mostly accounted for T-cell counts and diversity one year after transplant.

Unique molecular identifiers were incorporated when the TCRbeta library was constructed. A single record per CDR3 protein comes from TCRdb applying MiXCR to the PCR reads. This table has fewer than 700,000 distinct CDR3 sequences, roughly 13% appearing once. The CDR3 contains 15 residues. The germline V gene encodes CDR1 SGHTA and CDR2 FQGNSA. The V gene lost 5 bases and the J gene lost 0 bases, with 11 bases spanning the gap. This sequence originates from a male patient aged 5 to 17 who had a stem cell transplant for acute myeloid leukemia, so the T cells may come from the graft donor. Sequencing used PBMCs, mostly from graft donor cells, obtained 360 days after TCRalphabeta/CD19-depleted stem cell transplant. V is TRBV7-2 and J is TRBJ2-1; D not certain. Here the CDR3 reads CASSPLHHSYNEQFF. CDR3 bases: TGTGCCAGCAGCCCACTCCACCACTCCTACAATGAGCAGTTCTTC. Looking up the rest from reference TRBV7-2 and TRBJ2-1 gives the full variable domain: GAGVSQSPSNKVTEKGKDVELRCDPISGHTALYWYRQSLGQGLEFLIYFQGNSAPDKSGLPSDRFSAERTGGSVSTLTIQRTQQEDSAVYLCASSPLHHSYNEQFFGPGTRLTVL.